This T cell receptor beta chain was profiled in a study of beta chain features in type 1 diabetes. On this clone: Its target is not known.

Study-level results: TCRB CDR3s were moderately but significantly shorter in Type 1 diabetes patients in all four CD4+ subsets.

Germline V lookup: CDR1 KGHSH, CDR2 LQKENI. The trim removed 5 bases at V and 0 bases at J, leaving 9 bases unmatched. The length of the CDR3 is 17 residues. The investigators reverse transcribed all of the isolated RNA, so they sequenced expressed TCRB transcripts. Assay used: immunoSEQ multiplex PCR; TCRdb lists only in-frame clones, some missing. The data hold approximately 380,000 clones, with about 15% observed a single time. Sequencing was performed on naive CD4+ T cells from blood. This receptor was taken from a woman aged 18-35 years in good health. The V gene is TRBV18, the J gene TRBJ2-1, with 8 bases lining up with TRBD1. This CDR3 reads CASSSTGTGSSYNEQFF. CDR3 sequence (DNA): TGTGCCAGCTCATCGACCGGGACAGGCAGCTCCTACAATGAGCAGTTCTTC.